Here is one TCR beta chain with its context. Its specificity is not known. The data were taken from a study of T cells in Graves' hyperthyroidism and ophthalmopathy. Study-wide findings and caveats: Also found in blood were most expanded thyroid clonotypes above 0.001.

The ends lost 5 bases at V and 5 bases at J; junction bases unmatched: 8. The CDR3 covers 15 residues. CDR1 is SEHNR and CDR2 is FQNEAQ in the germline V gene (reference sequence). RNA transcripts gave rise to amplified TCR beta CDR3 regions. HTBI primers were the set used in a first-round RT-PCR of the TCR CDR3. TCRdb itself ran the multiplex PCR reads through MiXCR, one entry per CDR3 protein. The sample lists about 570,000 distinct CDR3 sequences; 14% were seen once. The chain combines TRBV7-9 with TRBJ2-5, with 10 bases aligning to TRBD1. This clonotype was obtained from a middle-aged woman with Graves' hyperthyroidism. Input material: blood. The CDR3 loop reads CASSKPGQGLETQYF. In nucleotides, the CDR3 is TGTGCCAGCAGCAAGCCGGGACAGGGGTTGGAGACCCAGTACTTC.